The entry that follows covers one TCR beta chain sequence. What it binds is not known. This sample stems from a study of cytomegalovirus exposure and HLA in healthy donors. General observations from the study: In vitro assays verified that a few CMV-associated chains recognized CMV antigens specifically. According to the study, 180 or so TCR beta chains were cytomegalovirus-associated. Links to common viral pathogens appeared, in a later analysis, for several of the most significant clusters.

The PCR contained 60 Vbeta and 13 Jbeta primers. Sequencing used immunoSEQ multiplex PCR; TCRdb keeps in-frame clones, though not all of them. This table holds some 120,000 clones, over 65% found once. The CDR3 consists of 14 residues. V lost 4 bases and J lost 5; bases outside the gene matches: 3. CDR1 SGHKS and CDR2 YYEKEE come from the germline V gene (reference sequence). Donors in the study were healthy people who gave bone marrow. The receptor's source is a man in his forties or fifties in good health and CMV-seronegative. The J gene is TRBJ1-4, the V gene TRBV5-5, with 9 positions matching TRBD1. Material: PBMCs. This CDR3 reads CASSGTGKNEKLFF. CDR3 sequence (DNA): TGTGCCAGCAGCGGGACAGGGAAAAATGAAAAACTGTTTTTT. The variable domain in full, with the rest retrieved from reference TRBV5-5 and TRBJ1-4, is DAGVTQSPTHLIKTRGQQVTLRCSPISGHKSVSWYQQVLGQGPQFIFQYYEKEERGRGNFPDRFSARQFPNYSSELNVNALLLGDSALYLCASSGTGKNEKLFFGSGTQLSVL.